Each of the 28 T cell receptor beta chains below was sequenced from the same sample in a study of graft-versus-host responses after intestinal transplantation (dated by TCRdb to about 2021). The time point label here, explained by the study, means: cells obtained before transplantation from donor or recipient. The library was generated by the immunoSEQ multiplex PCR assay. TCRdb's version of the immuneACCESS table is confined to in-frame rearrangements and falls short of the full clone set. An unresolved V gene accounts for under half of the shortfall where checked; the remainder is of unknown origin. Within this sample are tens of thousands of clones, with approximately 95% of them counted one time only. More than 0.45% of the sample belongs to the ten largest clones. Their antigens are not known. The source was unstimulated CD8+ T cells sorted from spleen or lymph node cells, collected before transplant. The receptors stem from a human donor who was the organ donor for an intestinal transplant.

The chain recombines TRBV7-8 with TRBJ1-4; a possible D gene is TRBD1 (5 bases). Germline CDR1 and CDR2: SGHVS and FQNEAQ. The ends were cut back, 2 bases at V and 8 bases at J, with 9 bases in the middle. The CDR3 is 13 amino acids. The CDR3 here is CASSLWGLEKLFF. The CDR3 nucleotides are TGTGCCAGCAGCTTATGGGGACTGGAAAAACTGTTTTTT.

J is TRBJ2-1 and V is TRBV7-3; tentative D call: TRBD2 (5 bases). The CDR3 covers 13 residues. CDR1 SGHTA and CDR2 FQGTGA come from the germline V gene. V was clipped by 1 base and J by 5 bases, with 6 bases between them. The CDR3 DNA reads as TGTGCCAGCAGCTTAAACGGGGACAATGAGCAGTTCTTC. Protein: CASSLNGDNEQFF.

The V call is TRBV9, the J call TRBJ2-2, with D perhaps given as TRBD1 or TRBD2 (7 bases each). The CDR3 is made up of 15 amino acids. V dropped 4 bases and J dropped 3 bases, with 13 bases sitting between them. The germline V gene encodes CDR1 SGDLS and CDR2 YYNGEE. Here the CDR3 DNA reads TGTGCCAGCAGCTCAGGGGGGGGCTACACCGGGGAGCTGTTTTTT. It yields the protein CASSSGGGYTGELFF.

The CDR3: CASSIRGAYEQYF. As DNA, the CDR3 is TGTGCCAGCAGCATAAGAGGAGCTTACGAGCAGTACTTC. This chain uses TRBV27 with TRBJ2-7, with D hard to call. The CDR3 is 13 residues long. The V and J ends lost 6 bases and 4 bases respectively, with 13 bases between them. CDR1 and CDR2 (germline): MNHEY, SMNVEV (reference sequence).

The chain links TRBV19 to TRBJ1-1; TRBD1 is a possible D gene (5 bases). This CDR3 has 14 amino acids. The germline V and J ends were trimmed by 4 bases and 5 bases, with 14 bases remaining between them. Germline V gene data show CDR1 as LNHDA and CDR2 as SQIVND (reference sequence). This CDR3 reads CASSRRRGLTEAFF. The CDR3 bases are TGTGCCAGTAGTAGAAGGCGGGGCTTAACTGAAGCTTTCTTT.

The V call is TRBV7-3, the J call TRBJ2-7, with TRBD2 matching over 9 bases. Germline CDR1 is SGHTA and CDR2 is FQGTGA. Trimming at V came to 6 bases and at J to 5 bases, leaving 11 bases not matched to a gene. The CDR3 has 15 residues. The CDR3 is CASRSRGGAPNEQYF. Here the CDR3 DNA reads TGTGCCAGCAGGAGCCGCGGGGGGGCCCCGAACGAGCAGTACTTC.

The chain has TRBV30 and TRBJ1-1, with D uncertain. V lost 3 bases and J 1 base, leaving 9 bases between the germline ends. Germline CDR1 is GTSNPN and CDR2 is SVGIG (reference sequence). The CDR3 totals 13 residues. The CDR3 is CAWSPLGNTEAFF. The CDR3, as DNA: TGTGCCTGGAGCCCCCTAGGGAACACTGAAGCTTTCTTT.

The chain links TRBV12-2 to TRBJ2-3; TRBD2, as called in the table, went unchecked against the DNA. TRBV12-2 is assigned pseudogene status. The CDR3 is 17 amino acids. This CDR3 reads CASRLASSGGAPDTQYF. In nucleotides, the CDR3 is TGTGCAAGTCGCTTAGCCTCTAGCGGGGGGGCCCCAGATACGCAGTATTTT.

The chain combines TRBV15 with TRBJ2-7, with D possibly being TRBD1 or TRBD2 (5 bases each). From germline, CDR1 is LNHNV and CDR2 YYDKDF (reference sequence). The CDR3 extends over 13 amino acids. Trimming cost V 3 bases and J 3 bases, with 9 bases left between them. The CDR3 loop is CATSSGADYEQYF. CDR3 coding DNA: TGTGCCACCAGCAGCGGGGCAGACTACGAGCAGTACTTC.

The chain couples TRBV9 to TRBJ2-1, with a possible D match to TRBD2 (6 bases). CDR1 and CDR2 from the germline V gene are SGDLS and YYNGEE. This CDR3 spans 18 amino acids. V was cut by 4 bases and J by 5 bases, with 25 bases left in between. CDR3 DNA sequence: TGTGCCAGCAGCTTTCGCGAATCGTTGGGAGGTAGGGACAATGAGCAGTTCTTC. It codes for CASSFRESLGGRDNEQFF.

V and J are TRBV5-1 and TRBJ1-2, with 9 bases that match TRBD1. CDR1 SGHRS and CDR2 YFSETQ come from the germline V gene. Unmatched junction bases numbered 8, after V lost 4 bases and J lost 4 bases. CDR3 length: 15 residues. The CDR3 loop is CASSRTGVSRYGYTF. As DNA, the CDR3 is TGCGCCAGCAGCCGGACAGGGGTTAGTCGCTATGGCTACACCTTC.

The CDR3 nucleotides are TGTGCCAGCACCCGGACTAGCGTTCCCTACGAGCAGTACTTC. The encoded protein is CASTRTSVPYEQYF. The V call is TRBV2, the J call TRBJ2-7, with 9 bases identical to TRBD2. Germline assignment: CDR1 SNHLY and CDR2 FYNNEI. This CDR3 has 14 residues. V gave up 7 bases and J gave up 2 bases; unmatched junction bases: 6.

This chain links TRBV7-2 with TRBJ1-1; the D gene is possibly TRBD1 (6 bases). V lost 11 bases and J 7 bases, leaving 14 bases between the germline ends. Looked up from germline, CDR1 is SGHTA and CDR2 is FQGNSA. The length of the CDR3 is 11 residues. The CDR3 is CAATGKLEAFF. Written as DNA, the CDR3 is TGTGCCGCTACAGGGAAGCTTGAAGCTTTCTTT.

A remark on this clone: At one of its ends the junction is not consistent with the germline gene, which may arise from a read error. In nucleotides, the CDR3 is TGTGCTAGCAGCTTAGGGTGGGGGTCTAGCACAGATACGCAGTATTTT. Its translation is CASSLGWGSSTDTQYF. V gene TRBV7-7 combines with J gene TRBJ2-3, with D possibly being TRBD1 or TRBD2 (5 bases each). Looked up from germline, CDR1 is SSHAT and CDR2 is FNYEAQ (reference sequence). The CDR3 loop spans 16 amino acids.

CDR3 nucleotide sequence: TGTGCCAGCAGTGAAGAGGGGACTAGTGGCACAGATACGCAGTATTTT. This sequence encodes CASSEEGTSGTDTQYF. This chain connects TRBV2 to TRBJ2-3; 8 bases align to TRBD2. CDR3 size: 16 residues. Germline trimming cut 1 base from V and 1 base from J; bases unmatched to any gene: 4. Germline CDR1 SNHLY, CDR2 FYNNEI.

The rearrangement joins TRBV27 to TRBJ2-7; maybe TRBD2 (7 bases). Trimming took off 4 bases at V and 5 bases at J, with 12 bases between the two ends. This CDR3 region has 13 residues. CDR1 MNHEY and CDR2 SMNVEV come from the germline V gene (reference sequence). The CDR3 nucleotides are TGTGCCAGCAGTTGGGGGGGCGGGAACGAGCAGTACTTC. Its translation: CASSWGGGNEQYF.

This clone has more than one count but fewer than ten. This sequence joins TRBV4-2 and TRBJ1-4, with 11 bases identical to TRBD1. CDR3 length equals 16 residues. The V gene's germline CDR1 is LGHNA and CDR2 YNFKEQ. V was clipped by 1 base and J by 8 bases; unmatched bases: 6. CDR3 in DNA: TGTGCCAGCAGCCAAGGGGGACAGGGGGGGAACGAAAAACTGTTTTTT. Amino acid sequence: CASSQGGQGGNEKLFF.

CDR3 amino acids: CASSYAGSYEQYF. The CDR3 DNA reads TGTGCCAGTAGTTACGCGGGTTCCTACGAGCAGTACTTC. The chain joins TRBV19 to TRBJ2-7, with a tentative D call TRBD2 (5 bases). V gave up 5 bases and J gave up 1 base, with 9 bases separating them. This CDR3 is built from 13 residues. CDR1 LNHDA and CDR2 SQIVND come from the germline V gene (reference sequence). Together with reference TRBV19 and TRBJ2-7, the CDR3 gives the full variable domain: DGGITQSPKYLFRKEGQNVTLSCEQNLNHDAMYWYRQDPGQGLRLIYYSQIVNDFQKGDIAEGYSVSREKKESFPLTVTSAQKNPTAFYLCASSYAGSYEQYFGPGTRLTVT.

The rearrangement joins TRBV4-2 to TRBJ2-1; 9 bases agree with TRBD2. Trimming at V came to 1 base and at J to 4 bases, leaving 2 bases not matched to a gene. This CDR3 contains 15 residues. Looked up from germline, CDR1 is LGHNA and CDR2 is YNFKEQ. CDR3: CASSQGGGEYNEQFF. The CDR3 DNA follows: TGTGCCAGCAGCCAAGGCGGGGGGGAATACAATGAGCAGTTCTTC.

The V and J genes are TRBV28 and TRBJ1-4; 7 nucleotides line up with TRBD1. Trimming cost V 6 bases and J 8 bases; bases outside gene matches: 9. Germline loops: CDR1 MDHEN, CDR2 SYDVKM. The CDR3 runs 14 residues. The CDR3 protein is CASSPGTAQEKLFF. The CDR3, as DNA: TGTGCCAGCAGCCCAGGGACAGCTCAAGAAAAACTGTTTTTT.

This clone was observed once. DNA for the CDR3: TGTGCCACCAGCAGAGATAAGCAGGGGATCACCGGGGAGCTGTTTTTT. Translation: CATSRDKQGITGELFF. This chain links TRBV15 with TRBJ2-2, with a possible D match to TRBD1 (6 bases). With 0 bases removed from V and 4 bases from J, the gap between germline ends came to 12 bases. The CDR3 is made up of 16 amino acids. Per germline, CDR1 LNHNV and CDR2 YYDKDF (reference sequence). Full variable domain (missing parts from reference TRBV15 and TRBJ2-2): DAMVIQNPRYQVTQFGKPVTLSCSQTLNHNVMYWYQQKSSQAPKLLFHYYDKDFNNEADTPDNFQSRRPNTSFCFLDIRSPGLGDTAMYLCATSRDKQGITGELFFGEGSRLTVL.

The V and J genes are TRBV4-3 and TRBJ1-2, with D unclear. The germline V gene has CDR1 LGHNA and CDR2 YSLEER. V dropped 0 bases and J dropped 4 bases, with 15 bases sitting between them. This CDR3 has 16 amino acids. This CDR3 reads CASSQDFLRATYGYTF. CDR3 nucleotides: TGCGCCAGCAGCCAAGATTTTCTGAGGGCCACCTATGGCTACACCTTC.

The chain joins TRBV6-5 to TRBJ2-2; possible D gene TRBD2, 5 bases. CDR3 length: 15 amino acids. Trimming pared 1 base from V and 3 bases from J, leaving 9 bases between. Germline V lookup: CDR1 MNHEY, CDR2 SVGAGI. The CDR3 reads CASSYLLDYTGELFF. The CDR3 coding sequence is TGTGCCAGCAGTTACTTACTAGATTACACCGGGGAGCTGTTTTTT.

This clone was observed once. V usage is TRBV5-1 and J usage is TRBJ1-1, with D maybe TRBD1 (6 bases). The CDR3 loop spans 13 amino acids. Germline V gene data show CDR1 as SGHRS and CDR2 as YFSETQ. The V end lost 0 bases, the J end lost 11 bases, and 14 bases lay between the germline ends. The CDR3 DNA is TGCGCCAGCAGCTTGGGTGTACAGGGAACGGCTTTCTTT. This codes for CASSLGVQGTAFF.

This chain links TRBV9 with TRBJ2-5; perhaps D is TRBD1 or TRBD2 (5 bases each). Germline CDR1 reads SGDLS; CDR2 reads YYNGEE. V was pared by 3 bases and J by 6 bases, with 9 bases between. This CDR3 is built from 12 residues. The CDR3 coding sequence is TGTGCCAGCAGCGGAGAGGGGAAGACCCAGTACTTC. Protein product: CASSGEGKTQYF.

The CDR3 here is CAISEGAMGTEAFF. CDR3 bases: TGTGCCATCAGTGAGGGGGCCATGGGCACTGAAGCTTTCTTT. The chain combines TRBV10-3 with TRBJ1-1, with D perhaps matching TRBD1 (5 bases). Between the trimmed V and J ends, which lost 2 bases and 4 bases, there was a span of 11 bases. The CDR3 spans 14 residues. Germline V gene sequence: CDR1 ENHRY, CDR2 SYGVKD.

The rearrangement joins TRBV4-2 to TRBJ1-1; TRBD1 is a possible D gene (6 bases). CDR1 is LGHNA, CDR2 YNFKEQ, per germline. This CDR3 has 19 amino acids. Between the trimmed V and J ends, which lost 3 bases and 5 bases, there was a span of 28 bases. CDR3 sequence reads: CASSHVKPTSWGLSTEAFF. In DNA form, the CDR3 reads TGTGCCAGCAGCCACGTAAAGCCTACGTCTTGGGGGCTGAGTACTGAAGCTTTCTTT.

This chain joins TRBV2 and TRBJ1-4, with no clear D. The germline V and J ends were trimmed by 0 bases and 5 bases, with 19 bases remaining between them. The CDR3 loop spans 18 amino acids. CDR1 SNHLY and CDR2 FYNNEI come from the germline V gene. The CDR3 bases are TGTGCCAGCAGTGAAGCAGATGGGTTGTCTCCCCCAAATGAAAAACTGTTTTTT. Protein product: CASSEADGLSPPNEKLFF.